A single T cell receptor beta chain is shown here with its context. The data originate from a study of shared clonotypes between healthy human individuals. Germline CDR1 and CDR2: SGDLS and YYNGEE. V lost 4 bases to trimming and J lost 1 base, with 11 bases between them. This CDR3 spans 14 amino acids. The protocol was immunoSEQ multiplex PCR, while the TCRdb copy is restricted to in-frame clones and leaves out a portion. The repertoire holds approximately 720,000 clones, with approximately 75% as singletons. The receptor's source is a woman aged 25 to 39 in good health. The specimen was memory CD4+ T cells sorted from blood. Sample subset: CD45RA-negative fraction. The chain links TRBV9 to TRBJ2-5; TRBD2 might be the D (6 bases). The DNA for the CDR3 is TGTGCCAGCAGCTTAGGACTAACCCAAGAGACCCAGTACTTC. It translates to CASSLGLTQETQYF. Full variable domain (outside the CDR3, taken from reference TRBV9 and TRBJ2-5): DSGVTQTPKHLITATGQRVTLRCSPRSGDLSVYWYQQSLDQGLQFLIQYYNGEERAKGNILERFSAQQFPDLHSELNLSSLELGDSALYFCASSLGLTQETQYFGPGTRLLVL.